This TCR beta chain was profiled in a study of blood T cell repertoires in COVID-19. Study context: Acute and convalescent COVID-19 samples came from the United States, Italy and Spain. In each case, the material was cDNA or gDNA derived from T cells, B-cell-depleted T cells, or PBMCs.

Authors' processing steps: For nucleated cells, counts were estimated from reference gene primer amplification. TCRdb's copy holds only in-frame clones and misses some; the assay was immunoSEQ multiplex PCR. V and J calls plus clone size are reproduced from that table; the DNA served to infer D and trimming. This sample has some 100,000 clones; around 90% occur once, and the top ten carry about 1.8%. The sequenced sample consisted of peripheral blood. The sequence was collected from a human donor with active COVID-19. The donor label of this sample is uncertain.

DNA of the CDR3: TGTGCCAGCAGCTTAGCGGGACAGAACTCTGGAAACACCATATATTTT. It specifies CASSLAGQNSGNTIYF. The chain combines TRBV7-8 with TRBJ1-3, with 7 bases that match TRBD1. Germline V gene lookup returns CDR1 SGHVS and CDR2 FQNEAQ. The V gene end was trimmed by 0 bases and the J gene end by 0 bases; junction bases not matched to a gene: 2. This CDR3 has 16 residues.